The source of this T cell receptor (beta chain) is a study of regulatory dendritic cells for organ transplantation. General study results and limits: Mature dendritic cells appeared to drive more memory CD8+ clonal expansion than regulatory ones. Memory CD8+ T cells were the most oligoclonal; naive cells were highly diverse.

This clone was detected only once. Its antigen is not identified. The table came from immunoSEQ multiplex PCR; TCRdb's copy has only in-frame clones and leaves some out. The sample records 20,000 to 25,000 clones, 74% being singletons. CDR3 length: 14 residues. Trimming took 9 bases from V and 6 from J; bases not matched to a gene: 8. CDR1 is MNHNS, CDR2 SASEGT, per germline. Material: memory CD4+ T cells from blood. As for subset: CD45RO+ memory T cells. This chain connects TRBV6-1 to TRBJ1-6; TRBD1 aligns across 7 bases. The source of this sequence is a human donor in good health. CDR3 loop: CASARDSLNSPLHF. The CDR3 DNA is TGTGCCAGTGCACGGGACAGCCTTAATTCACCCCTCCACTTT.